Below are 14 T cell receptor beta chains sequenced from a single sample in a study of T-cell reconstitution after alpha-beta-depleted transplantation in children. Unique molecular identifiers featured in how the TCRbeta library was prepared. TCRdb fed the PCR reads into MiXCR, producing one record per CDR3 protein. The data hold about 200,000 distinct CDR3 sequences, with approximately 7% observed a single time. The sample was PBMCs, taken before TCRalphabeta/CD19-depleted stem cell transplant. The receptors shown here come from a boy aged 2 to 9 with acute lymphoblastic leukemia, due to receive a stem cell transplant.

V usage is TRBV25-1 and J usage is TRBJ2-7; D is perhaps TRBD1 (5 bases). The V and J ends lost 3 bases and 4 bases respectively, with 10 bases between them. Germline V gene sequence: CDR1 MGHDK, CDR2 SYGVNS. The length of the CDR3 is 13 residues. This chain's CDR3 is CASSDLTEYEQYF. CDR3 in DNA: TGTGCCAGCAGTGACCTGACAGAGTACGAGCAGTACTTC.

This clonotype was counted many times. The chain couples TRBV28 to TRBJ2-7; D unclear. This CDR3 is built from 12 residues. Germline V CDR1 and CDR2: MDHEN, SYDVKM. Trimming took 3 bases from V and 7 from J, leaving 10 bases between them. This CDR3 is CASSFVATEQYF. CDR3 DNA sequence: TGTGCCAGCAGTTTCGTGGCGACGGAGCAGTACTTC.

This clonotype turned up a few times. This chain links TRBV7-2 with TRBJ2-3; 13 bases agree with TRBD2. The CDR3 sequence is 15 residues long. Germline V gives CDR1 SGHTA, CDR2 FQGNSA. V dropped 5 bases and J dropped 1; count of bases not matched to a gene: 0. The CDR3 nucleotides read TGTGCCAGCAGCACTAGCGGGGGGGGCACAGATACGCAGTATTTT. Translated, it gives CASSTSGGGTDTQYF. Supplemented by reference TRBV7-2 and TRBJ2-3, the full variable domain reads GAGVSQSPSNKVTEKGKDVELRCDPISGHTALYWYRQSLGQGLEFLIYFQGNSAPDKSGLPSDRFSAERTGGSVSTLTIQRTQQEDSAVYLCASSTSGGGTDTQYFGPGTRLTVL.

This clonotype occurred many times. The genes are TRBV7-3 and TRBJ2-1; 8 nucleotides agree with TRBD2. This CDR3 has 17 residues. Germline V gene lookup returns CDR1 SGHTA and CDR2 FQGTGA. V was pared by 5 bases and J by 1 base, with 10 bases of the junction left unmatched. Here the CDR3 DNA reads TGTGCCAGCAGCCCTCGGGACGGCGGGGGGTCCTACAATGAGCAGTTCTTC. It specifies CASSPRDGGGSYNEQFF. The full variable domain, rest sourced from reference TRBV7-3 and TRBJ2-1, is GAGVSQTPSNKVTEKGKYVELRCDPISGHTALYWYRQSLGQGPEFLIYFQGTGAADDSGLPNDRFFAVRPEGSVSTLKIQRTERGDSAVYLCASSPRDGGGSYNEQFFGPGTRLTVL.

This clonotype was counted at least ten times. The chain links TRBV7-2 to TRBJ2-7; D remains ambiguous. The length of the CDR3 is 13 residues. Trimming left V 5 bases short and J 6 bases short, with 14 bases between. CDR1 is SGHTA and CDR2 is FQGNSA in the germline V gene. In DNA, the CDR3 is TGTGCCAGCAGCGAAGAACGAGTATCCGAGCAGTACTTC. This encodes CASSEERVSEQYF.

The gene calls are TRBV29-1 and TRBJ1-2; TRBD1 agrees at 7 bases. The CDR3 is made up of 15 amino acids. The junction had 15 bases not matched to a gene; V was cut back by 6 bases and J by 5 bases. From germline, CDR1 is SQVTM and CDR2 ANQGSEA. CDR3 nucleotide sequence: TGCAGCGTCGAACCGAGTACAGGGGCTGTTTATGGCTACACCTTC. Its translation: CSVEPSTGAVYGYTF.

In this sample, this clonotype turned up many times. The rearrangement joins TRBV10-3 to TRBJ1-6; TRBD1 aligns across 7 bases. Trimming cost V 9 bases and J 7 bases; bases outside gene matches: 3. CDR1 is ENHRY and CDR2 is SYGVKD in the germline V gene. The CDR3 covers 12 residues. Written as DNA, the CDR3 is TGTGCCATTAGGACAGGAAATTCACCCCTCCACTTT. Protein product: CAIRTGNSPLHF.

This clonotype was recorded many times. The chain links TRBV29-1 to TRBJ2-1, with 10 positions matching TRBD2. Germline loops: CDR1 SQVTM, CDR2 ANQGSEA. CDR3 length equals 16 residues. With V trimmed by 6 bases and J by 9 bases, 17 bases remained unmatched. CDR3 nucleotide sequence: TGCAGCGTCCCGAGGGTGACGGCTAGCGGGAGTGTTGAGCAGTTCTTC. It codes for CSVPRVTASGSVEQFF.

As to this clonotype: This sequence may be a read error, since a much larger clone differs from it by one base. This sequence joins TRBV27 and TRBJ2-3; D may be TRBD1 or TRBD2 (6 bases each). Germline V lookup: CDR1 MNHEY, CDR2 SMNVEV (reference sequence). CDR3 length equals 19 residues. The CDR3 protein is CASSLSHPGRGTHTGTQYF. For the CDR3, the DNA is TGTGCCAGCAGTTTATCCCACCCGGGAAGGGGGACTCACACAGGTACGCAGTATTTT.

The J gene is TRBJ2-3, the V gene TRBV7-6, with D possibly being TRBD2 (6 bases). CDR1 SGHVS and CDR2 FNYEAQ come from the germline V gene. The CDR3 spans 16 residues. V lost 2 bases to trimming and J lost 0 bases, with 12 bases between them. Here the CDR3 reads CASSLRAGSSTDTQYF. The CDR3 DNA sequence: TGTGCCAGCAGCTTACGGGCGGGGTCTAGCACAGATACGCAGTATTTT.

This clonotype was observed at least ten times. V gene TRBV5-1 combines with J gene TRBJ2-7; 9 bases are shared with TRBD1. The CDR3 has 14 residues. Unmatched junction bases numbered 5, after V lost 4 bases and J lost 3 bases. Germline V lookup: CDR1 SGHRS, CDR2 YFSETQ. CDR3 nucleotides: TGCGCCAGCAGCAAACAGGGGGCCAACTACGAGCAGTACTTC. The encoded protein is CASSKQGANYEQYF. Based on the CDR3 plus reference TRBV5-1 and TRBJ2-7, the full variable domain is KAGVTQTPRYLIKTRGQQVTLSCSPISGHRSVSWYQQTPGQGLQFLFEYFSETQRNKGNFPGRFSGRQFSNSRSEMNVSTLELGDSALYLCASSKQGANYEQYFGPGTRLTVT.

There are a few counts of this clonotype. This chain connects TRBV5-1 to TRBJ1-2, with D hard to call. The CDR3 runs 14 residues. Trimming left V 0 bases short and J 7 bases short, with 13 bases between. The germline CDR1 and CDR2 sequences are SGHRS and YFSETQ. In DNA, the CDR3 is TGCGCCAGCAGCTTGGAGGGCAACACGGGTGGCTACACCTTC. It codes for CASSLEGNTGGYTF.

V gene TRBV9 combines with J gene TRBJ1-3; possible D gene TRBD1, 5 bases. V dropped 2 bases and J dropped 3 bases, with 9 bases sitting between them. Per the germline V gene, CDR1 is SGDLS and CDR2 is YYNGEE. The CDR3 has 14 residues. CDR3: CASSVGGIGNTIYF. The DNA for the CDR3 is TGTGCCAGCAGCGTCGGGGGGATTGGAAACACCATATATTTT.

This clonotype was seen repeatedly, ten times or more. V gene TRBV12-3 or TRBV12-4 combines with J gene TRBJ2-7; no firm D call. Between the trimmed V and J ends, which lost 4 bases and 5 bases, there was a span of 6 bases. The CDR3 length is 11 residues. DNA of the CDR3: TGTGCCAGCAGTTCCCGTGACGAGCAGTACTTC. It yields the protein CASSSRDEQYF.